This record covers a single T cell receptor beta chain. The data belong to a study of blood T cells in healthy people across ages. Donors ranged from roughly 6 to 95 years old and were healthy Caucasians in Russia. The V gene end was trimmed by 2 bases and the J gene end by 5 bases; junction bases not matched to a gene: 8. Germline V gene data show CDR1 as MNHNS and CDR2 as SASEGT. The CDR3 consists of 15 residues. Combining a sample-barcoded 5' primer with a J-beta primer mix, a second PCR ran for about 7 to 11 cycles. TCRdb used MiXCR to reprocess the 5' RACE reads, holding one entry per CDR3 protein. This repertoire shows approximately 1.5 million distinct CDR3 sequences, about 31% found once; its top ten account for around 11%.

The sequence was obtained from a woman aged 25 to 45 in good health. The sample taken for sequencing was blood. The chain couples TRBV6-1 to TRBJ2-5, with 7 bases that match TRBD2. CDR3 in amino acids: CASSEIGGTWETQYF. The CDR3, as DNA: TGTGCCAGCAGTGAAATCGGGGGGACGTGGGAGACCCAGTACTTC.